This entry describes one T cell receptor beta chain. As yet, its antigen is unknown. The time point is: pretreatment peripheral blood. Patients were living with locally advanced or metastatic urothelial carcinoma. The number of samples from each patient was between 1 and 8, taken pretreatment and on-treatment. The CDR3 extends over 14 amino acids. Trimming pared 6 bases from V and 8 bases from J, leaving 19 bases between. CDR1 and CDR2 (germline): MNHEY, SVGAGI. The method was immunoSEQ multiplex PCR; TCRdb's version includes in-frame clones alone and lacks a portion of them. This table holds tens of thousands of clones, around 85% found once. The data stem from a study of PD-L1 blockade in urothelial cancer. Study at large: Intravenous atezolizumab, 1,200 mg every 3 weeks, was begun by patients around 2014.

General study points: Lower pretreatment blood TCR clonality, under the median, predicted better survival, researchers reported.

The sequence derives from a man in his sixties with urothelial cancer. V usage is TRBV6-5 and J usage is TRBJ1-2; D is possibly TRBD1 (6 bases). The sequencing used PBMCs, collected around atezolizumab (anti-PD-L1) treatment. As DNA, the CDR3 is TGTGCCAGCAGCCCCGAGGGGGGGCGCGGGGGCTACACCTTC. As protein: CASSPEGGRGGYTF.